The entry below describes one T cell receptor (beta chain). There are many counts of this clonotype. Its antigen is currently not known. No qualities accompany the bases; no much larger clone lies one base away. The intended sense of this specimen's time point label: newly diagnosed GD, antithyroid drugs for less than 3 months. RNA was extracted from PBMCs in TRIzol for both TCR sequencing and RNA sequencing. The diagnosis of Graves' disease was made according to American Thyroid Association guidelines. Recruitment of patients was carried out at an endocrinology department in Xi'an, China. Each patient gave 7 to 9.5 milliliters of peripheral blood, collected in an EDTA anticoagulant tube. PBMCs were isolated by Ficoll Paque Plus density gradient separation without further T cell sorting. RNA quality was checked with an Agilent 2100 Bioanalyzer and agarose gel, and concentration with a NanoDrop 2000.

Library creation used multiplex PCR. Sequencer: Illumina HiSeq 4000. To build TCR beta libraries, CDR3 regions were amplified by Arm-PCR using iRepertoire HTBI primers. Gel purification was performed on PCR products prior to sequencing. Under the source paper's analysis protocol: A total of under 80 TRBV and about 13 TRBJ segments were identified across samples and were used for gene usage analysis of CDR3 amino acid clonotypes. COPE and FqMerger were used to merge filtered high-quality paired reads into contigs. BLAST was used to align contigs to IMGT TRBV, TRBD and TRBJ reference genes, with CDR3 defined following IMGT. Any clonotype with a frequency above 0.1% was counted as a highly expanded clone. Shannon entropy served as the measure of repertoire diversity, while the Gini coefficient captured V-J evenness. A clonotype was considered public if more than one individual shared it. TCRdb reran the public reads through fastp at Q25 and MiXCR, keeping productive beta chains. Rows matching on CDR3 protein sequence are summarized as one entry with the most common DNA and genes. The V and J calls reflect TCRdb's pipeline rather than the authors' work. The sample table contains some 400,000 distinct CDR3 sequences; only one count was recorded for just under 15% of them. The ten largest clones represent roughly a sixth of the sample.

The source of the sample is a study of regulatory T cells in long-lasting Graves disease (dated by TCRdb to 2020 to 2023). In terms of the full investigation: In the newly diagnosed Graves' disease group, patients had been taking antithyroid drugs for less than 3 months. Persistent Graves' disease patients were compared with newly diagnosed Graves' disease patients by peripheral blood TCR sequencing and RNA sequencing. The study took place in China and was registered as a clinical trial. A total of about 33 samples underwent TCR sequencing, from roughly 13 patients with persistent Graves' disease and 20 patients with newly diagnosed Graves' disease.

V sheds 6 bases and J sheds 4 bases, leaving 13 bases between their ends. Per the germline V gene, MDHEN is the CDR1 and SYDVKM is the CDR2. The cysteine opens and the phenylalanine closes a CDR3 of 14 amino acids. The sequence is cut down to CDR3 DNA, 42 bases in frame from base 1. Results the study describes overall, beyond this receptor: The authors acknowledged the small sample size as a limitation that may reduce accuracy. Persistent disease showed preferential use of TRBV28, TRBJ1-2 and TRBJ2-5, whereas newly diagnosed disease favored TRBV20-1 and TRBJ2-1. A larger number of public clonotypes was shared among persistent patients (fewer than 3,000) than among newly diagnosed patients (over 850). Only the TCR beta chain was sequenced and analyzed. Compared with newly diagnosed patients, persistent Graves' disease patients had lower TCR Shannon entropy and fewer highly expanded clones, which suggests clonal expansion. Because the primary lesion, thyroid tissue, could not be accessed, the study looked at peripheral blood alone.

The sample was also linked to a second study, of T cells in Graves' hyperthyroidism and ophthalmopathy. As the second publication notes: A patient counted as having stable Graves' hyperthyroidism if no progression to ophthalmopathy occurred over 18 months of follow-up. The hyperthyroidism patients were between 18 and 65 years old and newly diagnosed, with a disease duration of less than 2 months. Exclusion was applied to patients with uncontrolled infections, other autoimmune diseases, pregnancy or lactation. Diagnoses relied on clinical symptoms, serum thyroxine and TRAb, thyroid ultrasound and orbital computed tomography. The TCR CDR3 was subjected to a first round of RT-PCR using the HTBI primer set and the Qiagen OneStep RT-PCR kit. Most expanded thyroid clonotypes (frequency above 0.001) were also detected in blood, a finding suggesting that blood repertoires may reflect thyroid immune responses. A model built on a 13 V-J signature distinguished ophthalmopathy from stable hyperthyroidism, reaching 85% to 90% sensitivity and under 84% specificity in cross-validation and 80%/75% in testing. In validation, the model predicted progression to ophthalmopathy a median of about 5.9 months before onset, with about 70% sensitivity and just under 75% specificity. To identify distinguishing TCR V-J signatures, a discovery cohort of some 100 patients was used, comprising roughly 45 with Graves' ophthalmopathy and 57 with stable Graves' hyperthyroidism. Prospective prediction of ophthalmopathy was tested in an independent validation cohort consisting of fewer than 20 hyperthyroidism patients and more than 15 patients who later progressed to ophthalmopathy. The roughly 99 discovery patients were divided at random into training and test sets in a 7:3 ratio. The study also compared thyroid tissue and blood T-cell repertoires from about 6 Graves' hyperthyroidism patients. Once sampling was done, hyperthyroidism patients were given methimazole at a starting dose of 30 mg daily, whereas ophthalmopathy patients were given high-dose intravenous methylprednisolone. Libraries were constructed in a second round of multiplex PCR, after which size selection and purification were carried out. Libraries were sequenced paired-end with 100 bp reads on an Illumina HiSeq2000. Raw data were processed with SOAPnuke, discarding reads with adapters, uncalled bases, mean Phred below 15, or no exact constant-primer or identifier match. High-quality paired reads were merged using COPE v1.2.5, and each unique nucleotide sequence was defined as a clonotype. Clonotypes were aligned to IMGT TRBV, TRBD and TRBJ reference segments using MiTCR v1.1. Analysis was restricted to V-J combinations with a frequency above 0.0001, which covered roughly 99% of repertoires. A TCS score was defined as the ratio of F50 (clonal expansion) to E x V (chaos), with BLOSUM62-based TCRdist applied between CDR3 peptides within each V-J. Welch's t-statistics and random forest reduced 500 to 550 V-J features to around 14, which were used in a naive Bayes classifier (R e1071). No statistical method was used to set the sample size in advance, and investigators knew the group allocation. According to the paper, TCR Vbeta CDR3 sequencing was carried out on some 140 peripheral blood samples, which came from under 50 ophthalmopathy, 75 or so hyperthyroidism and about 17 progressor patients.

The chain is made from TRBV28 and TRBJ2-1, and possibly TRBD1, on 6 matching bases. The clonotype originates from a woman in her twenties or thirties with Graves disease. Donor details come from another sample of the same person, matched by shared clones. This specimen was peripheral blood mononuclear cells (PBMCs), taken at new diagnosis, from a patient treated with antithyroid drugs. The CDR3 amino acid sequence is: CASRGANRYNEQFF. The DNA reads TGTGCCAGCAGGGGGGCAAACAGATACAATGAGCAGTTCTTC.